This entry features one T cell receptor (beta chain) sequence. What it binds is unknown. These data belong to a study of cytomegalovirus exposure and HLA in healthy donors. Study information: As released early, the data held 70 million to 100 million unique TCRs from HLA-typed donors.

Broader study findings: An analysis that was carried out later associated fewer than 20,000 TCR beta sequences with HLA alleles at 0.05 false discovery rate. Later on, a genetic analysis was performed. It linked a missense variant in DCLRE1C with V- and J-gene trimming of TCR beta. Upon later analysis, HLA-associated TCR beta chains proved more clonally expanded than other, equally common chains.

The V end lost 3 bases, the J end lost 7 bases, and 4 bases lay between the germline ends. The CDR3 spans 10 residues. Germline CDR1 is SGDLS and CDR2 is YYNGEE. PCR amplification relied on 60 Vbeta primers (plus 13 Jbeta primers). Clones were sequenced by immunoSEQ multiplex PCR, and TCRdb holds only the in-frame ones, with some missing. The sample has 150,000 to 250,000 clones; 82% are singletons. The genes are TRBV9 and TRBJ1-2; D is uncertain. The clonotype was recovered from a boy aged 2-15 years in good health and CMV-seronegative. Sequenced input: PBMCs. The CDR3 sequence: CASSGVGYTF. The CDR3 DNA reads as TGTGCCAGCAGCGGAGTTGGCTACACCTTC.